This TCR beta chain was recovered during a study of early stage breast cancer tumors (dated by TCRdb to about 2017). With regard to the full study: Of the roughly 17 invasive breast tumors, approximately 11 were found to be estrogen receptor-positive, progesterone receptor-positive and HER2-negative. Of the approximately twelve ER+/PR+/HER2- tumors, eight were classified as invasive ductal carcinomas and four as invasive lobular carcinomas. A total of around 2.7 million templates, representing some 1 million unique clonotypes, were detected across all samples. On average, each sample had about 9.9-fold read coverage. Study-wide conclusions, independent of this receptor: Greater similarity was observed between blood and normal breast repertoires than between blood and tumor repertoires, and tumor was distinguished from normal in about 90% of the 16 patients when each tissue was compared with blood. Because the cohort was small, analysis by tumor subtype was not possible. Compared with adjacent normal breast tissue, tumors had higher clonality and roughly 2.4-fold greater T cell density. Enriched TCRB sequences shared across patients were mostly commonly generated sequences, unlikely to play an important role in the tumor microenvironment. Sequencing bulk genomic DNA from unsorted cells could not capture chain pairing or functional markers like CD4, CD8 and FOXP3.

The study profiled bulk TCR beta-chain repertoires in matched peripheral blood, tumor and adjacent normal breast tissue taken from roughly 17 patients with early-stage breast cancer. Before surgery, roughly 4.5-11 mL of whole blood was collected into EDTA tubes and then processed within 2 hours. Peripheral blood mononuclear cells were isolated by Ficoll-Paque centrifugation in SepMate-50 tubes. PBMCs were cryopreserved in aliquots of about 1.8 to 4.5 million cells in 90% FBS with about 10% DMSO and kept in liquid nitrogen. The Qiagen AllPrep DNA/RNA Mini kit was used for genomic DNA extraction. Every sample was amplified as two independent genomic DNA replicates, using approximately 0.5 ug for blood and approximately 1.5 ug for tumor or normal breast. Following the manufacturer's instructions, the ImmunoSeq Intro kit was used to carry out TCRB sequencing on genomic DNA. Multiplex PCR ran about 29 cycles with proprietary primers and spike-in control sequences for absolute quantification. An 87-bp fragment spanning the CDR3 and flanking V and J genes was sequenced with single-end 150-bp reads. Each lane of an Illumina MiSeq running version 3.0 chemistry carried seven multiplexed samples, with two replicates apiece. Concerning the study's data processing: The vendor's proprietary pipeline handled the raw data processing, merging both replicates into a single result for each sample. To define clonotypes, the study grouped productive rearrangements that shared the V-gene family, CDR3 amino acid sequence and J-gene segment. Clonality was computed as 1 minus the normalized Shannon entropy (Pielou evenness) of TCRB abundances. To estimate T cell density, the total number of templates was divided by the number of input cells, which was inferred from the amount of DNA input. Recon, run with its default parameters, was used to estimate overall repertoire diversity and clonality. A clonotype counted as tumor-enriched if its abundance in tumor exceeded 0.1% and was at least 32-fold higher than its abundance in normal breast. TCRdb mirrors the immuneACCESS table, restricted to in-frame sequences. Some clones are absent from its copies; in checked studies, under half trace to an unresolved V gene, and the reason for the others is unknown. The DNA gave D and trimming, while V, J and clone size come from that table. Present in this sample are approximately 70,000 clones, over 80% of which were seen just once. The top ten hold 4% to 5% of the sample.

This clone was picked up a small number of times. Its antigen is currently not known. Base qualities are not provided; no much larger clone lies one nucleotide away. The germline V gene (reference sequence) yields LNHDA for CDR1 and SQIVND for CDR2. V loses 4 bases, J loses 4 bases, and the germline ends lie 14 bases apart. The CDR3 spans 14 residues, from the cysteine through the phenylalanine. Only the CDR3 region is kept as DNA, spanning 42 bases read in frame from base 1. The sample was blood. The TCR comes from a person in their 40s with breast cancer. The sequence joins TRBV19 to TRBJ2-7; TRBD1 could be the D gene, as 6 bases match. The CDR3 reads CASSTQGRGYEQYF. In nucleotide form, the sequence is TGTGCCAGTAGTACACAGGGTCGCGGGTACGAGCAGTACTTC.